Detailed here is one T cell receptor (beta chain). Its antigen remains unidentified. This sample was included in a study of cytomegalovirus exposure and HLA in healthy donors. Findings and limits, study-wide: Donors belonging to an Asian-associated ancestry cluster reportedly showed fewer N-insertions in productive TCRs than the 666-donor mean, according to what a later analysis found. Judged likely to be a sequencing artifact was a cluster of highly shared sequence variants. Presence/absence analyses supposed approximately even sequencing depth among donors.

Germline CDR1 reads SGHRS; CDR2 reads YFSETQ. Losses at the gene ends were 0 bases for V and 4 bases for J; bases not matched to a gene: 6. CDR3 length: 16 amino acids. With 60 Vbeta and 13 Jbeta primers, the PCR was carried out. The data were produced by immunoSEQ multiplex PCR, yet TCRdb's version contains in-frame clones alone and is incomplete. This sample carries about 140,000 clones, approximately 80% of them seen once, and the ten largest clones take 1.4%. The chain uses TRBV5-1 and TRBJ2-2; 7 nucleotides match TRBD1. The TCR sequence derives from a man aged 25 to 45 in good health and CMV-seropositive. Sequencing was done on a sample of PBMCs. The CDR3 coding sequence is TGCGCCAGCAGCTTGGCACCGACAGGGACCACCGGGGAGCTGTTTTTT. Translation gives CASSLAPTGTTGELFF. The whole variable domain, remainder taken from reference TRBV5-1 and TRBJ2-2, is KAGVTQTPRYLIKTRGQQVTLSCSPISGHRSVSWYQQTPGQGLQFLFEYFSETQRNKGNFPGRFSGRQFSNSRSEMNVSTLELGDSALYLCASSLAPTGTTGELFFGEGSRLTVL.